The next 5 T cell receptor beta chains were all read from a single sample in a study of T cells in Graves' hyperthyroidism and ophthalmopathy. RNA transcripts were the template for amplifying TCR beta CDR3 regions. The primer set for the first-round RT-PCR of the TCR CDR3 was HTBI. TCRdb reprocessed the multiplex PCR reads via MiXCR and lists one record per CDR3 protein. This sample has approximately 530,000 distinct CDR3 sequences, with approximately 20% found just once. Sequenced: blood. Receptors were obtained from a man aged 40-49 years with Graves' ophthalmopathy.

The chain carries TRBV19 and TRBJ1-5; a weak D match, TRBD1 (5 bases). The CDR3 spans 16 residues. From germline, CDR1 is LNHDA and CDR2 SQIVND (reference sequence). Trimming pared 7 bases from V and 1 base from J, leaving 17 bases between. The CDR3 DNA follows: TGTGCCAGTAACCCCATCGGCGGGGCGAGCAATCAGCCCCAGCATTTT. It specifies CASNPIGGASNQPQHF.

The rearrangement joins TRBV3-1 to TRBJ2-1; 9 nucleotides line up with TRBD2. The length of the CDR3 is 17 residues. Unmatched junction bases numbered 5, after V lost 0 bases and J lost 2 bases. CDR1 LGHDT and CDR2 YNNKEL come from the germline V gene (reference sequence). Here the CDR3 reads CASSQDPGGRAYNEQFF. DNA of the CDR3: TGTGCCAGCAGCCAAGATCCCGGCGGGAGGGCCTACAATGAGCAGTTCTTC.

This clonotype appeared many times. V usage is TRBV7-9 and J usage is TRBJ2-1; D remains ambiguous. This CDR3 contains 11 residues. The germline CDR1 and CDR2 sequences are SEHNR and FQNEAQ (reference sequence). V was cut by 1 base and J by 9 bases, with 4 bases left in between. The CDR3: CASSLGGEQFF. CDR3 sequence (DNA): TGTGCCAGCAGCTTAGGGGGTGAGCAGTTCTTC.

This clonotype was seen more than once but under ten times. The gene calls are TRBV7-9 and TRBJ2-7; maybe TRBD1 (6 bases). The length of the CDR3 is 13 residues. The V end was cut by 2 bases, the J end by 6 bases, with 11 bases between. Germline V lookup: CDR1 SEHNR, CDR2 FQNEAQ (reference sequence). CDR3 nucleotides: TGTGCCAGCAGCTTATTACAGGGTAGCGAGCAGTACTTC. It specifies CASSLLQGSEQYF.

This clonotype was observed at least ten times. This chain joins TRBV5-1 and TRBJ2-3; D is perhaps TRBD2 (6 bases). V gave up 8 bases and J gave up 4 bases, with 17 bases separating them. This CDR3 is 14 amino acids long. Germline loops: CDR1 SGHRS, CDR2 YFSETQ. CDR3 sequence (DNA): TGCGCCAGTCAGGAGGGAAGAGTAGCAGATACGCAGTATTTT. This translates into CASQEGRVADTQYF.